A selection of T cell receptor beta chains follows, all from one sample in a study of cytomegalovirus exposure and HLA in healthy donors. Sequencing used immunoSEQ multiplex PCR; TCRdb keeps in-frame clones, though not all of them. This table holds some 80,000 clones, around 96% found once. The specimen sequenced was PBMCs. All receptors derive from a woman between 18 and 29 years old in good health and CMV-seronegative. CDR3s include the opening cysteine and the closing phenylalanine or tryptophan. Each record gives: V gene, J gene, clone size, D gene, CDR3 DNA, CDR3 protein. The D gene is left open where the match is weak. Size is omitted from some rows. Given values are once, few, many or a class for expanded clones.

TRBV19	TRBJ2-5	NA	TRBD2	TGTGCCAGTTCCGGGACTAGCGGGAGGGCAGAGACCCAGTACTTC	CASSGTSGRAETQYF
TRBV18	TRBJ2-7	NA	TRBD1	TGTGCCAGCTCACCGTCAGGAGGACAGGGGGTTTCCGGCGAGCAGTACTTC	CASSPSGGQGVSGEQYF
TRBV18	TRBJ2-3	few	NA	TGTGCCAGCTCACCACCGGGACTGCACACAGATACGCAGTATTTT	CASSPPGLHTDTQYF
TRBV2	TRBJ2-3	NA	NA	TGTGCCAGCATTCAGACTTCAAGCACAGATACGCAGTATTTT	CASIQTSSTDTQYF
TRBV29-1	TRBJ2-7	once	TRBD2	TGCAGCGTTGCGGCTAGCGGGACCTACGAGCAGTACTTC	CSVAASGTYEQYF
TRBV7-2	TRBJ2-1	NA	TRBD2	TGTGCCAGCAGCTCGAGCGGGAGCACCTACAATGAGCAGTTCTTC	CASSSSGSTYNEQFF
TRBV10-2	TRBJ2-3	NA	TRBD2	TGCGCCAGCAGTGAGTTTCTAGCGGGGACCAAAAAAGGGTCGGATACGCAGTATTTT	CASSEFLAGTKKGSDTQYF
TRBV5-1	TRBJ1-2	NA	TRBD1	TGCGCCAGCAGCTTGGACAGGGGGGACTATGGCTACACCTTC	CASSLDRGDYGYTF
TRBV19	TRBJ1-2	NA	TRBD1	TGTGCCAGTAGTATCCCACCGACAGGGTCGGGCTACACCTTC	CASSIPPTGSGYTF
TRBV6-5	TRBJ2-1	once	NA	TGTGCCAGCAGCACCGGGACAACATCCTACAATGAGCAGTTCTTC	CASSTGTTSYNEQFF
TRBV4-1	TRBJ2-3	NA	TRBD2	TGCGCCAGCAGCCAAGCCGGGCTAGCGGGACGGACAGATACGCAGTATTTT	CASSQAGLAGRTDTQYF
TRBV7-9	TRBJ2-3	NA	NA	TGTGCCAGCAGCTCGAACAGGGACACCACAGATACGCAGTATTTT	CASSSNRDTTDTQYF
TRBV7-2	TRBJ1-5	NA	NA	TGTGCCAGCAGTTGGCCCGGGGATAGCAATCAGCCCCAGCATTTT	CASSWPGDSNQPQHF
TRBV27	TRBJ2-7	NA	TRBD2	TGTGCCAGCAGTTTATCTGTAGCGGGAGGGAGCTCCTACGAGCAGTACTTC	CASSLSVAGGSSYEQYF
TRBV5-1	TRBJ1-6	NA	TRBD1	TGCGCCAGCAGCATGGGACAGGGGTATTCACCCCTCCACTTT	CASSMGQGYSPLHF
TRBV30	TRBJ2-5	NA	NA	TGTGCCTGGAGTGTGGGCAGTCAAGAGACCCAGTACTTC	CAWSVGSQETQYF
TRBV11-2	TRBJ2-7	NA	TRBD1	TGTGCCAGCAGCTTTCTTCCGGGACAGGGTCGTAGGTACGAGCAGTACTTC	CASSFLPGQGRRYEQYF
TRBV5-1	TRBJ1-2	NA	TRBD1	TGCGCCAGCAGCCCTCAGGGGGCTGGGAGGGATGGCTACACCTTC	CASSPQGAGRDGYTF
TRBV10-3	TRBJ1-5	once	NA	TGTGCCATCAGTGATGTCGAGAGGAATCAGCCCCAGCATTTT	CAISDVERNQPQHF
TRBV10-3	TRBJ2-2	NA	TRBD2	TGTGCCATCAGTGAGCGGCAAGAAGCGGGAGGGAGCACCGGGGAGCTGTTTTTT	CAISERQEAGGSTGELFF
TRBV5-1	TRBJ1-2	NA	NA	TGCGCCAGCAGCTCGGGAACAGGGACGAATGGCTACACCTTC	CASSSGTGTNGYTF
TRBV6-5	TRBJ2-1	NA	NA	TGTGCCAGCGGCCCGGAGGTGGCCAATGAGCAGTTCTTC	CASGPEVANEQFF
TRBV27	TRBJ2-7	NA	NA	TGTGCCAGCAGACAGCAGGTGGCGCCGTGGGACGAGCAGTACTTC	CASRQQVAPWDEQYF
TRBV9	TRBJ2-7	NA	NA	TGTGCCAGCAGCCGACAGTTCGATGCTACGGAGCAGTACTTC	CASSRQFDATEQYF
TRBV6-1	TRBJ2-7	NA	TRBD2	TGTGCCAGCAGCAGTACCCTAGCGGGCTCCGAGCAGTACTTC	CASSSTLAGSEQYF
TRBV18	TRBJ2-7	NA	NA	TGTGCCAGCTCACCATTCGCGGAGTACGAGCAGTACTTC	CASSPFAEYEQYF
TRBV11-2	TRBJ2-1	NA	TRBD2	TGTGCCAGCAGCTTAGGCCCACTAGCGGGGAGCTCCTACAATGAGCAGTTCTTC	CASSLGPLAGSSYNEQFF
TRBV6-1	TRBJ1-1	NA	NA	TGTGCCAGCAGCGAAACAAGGAACACTGAAGCTTTCTTT	CASSETRNTEAFF
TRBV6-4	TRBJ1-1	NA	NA	TGTGCCAGCAGCCCCCAGGGCCGGAACACTGAAGCTTTCTTT	CASSPQGRNTEAFF
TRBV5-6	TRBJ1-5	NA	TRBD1	TGTGCCAGCAGCACGGCGACAGGGGAGGGCAATCAGCCCCAGCATTTT	CASSTATGEGNQPQHF
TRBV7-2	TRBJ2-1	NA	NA	TGTGCCAGCAGCTTCCTCCGGAGCTCCTACAATGAGCAGTTCTTC	CASSFLRSSYNEQFF
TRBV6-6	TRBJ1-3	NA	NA	TGTGCCAGCACCCAGGCAGGCGAATCTGGAAACACCATATATTTT	CASTQAGESGNTIYF
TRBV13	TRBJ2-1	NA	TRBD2	TGTGCCAGCAGTTCCATAGCGGGAGGGCCGATATCTAATGAGCAGTTCTTC	CASSSIAGGPISNEQFF
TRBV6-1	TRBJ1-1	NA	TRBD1	TGTGCCAGCAACCGGGACAGGGAGGCTGAAGCTTTCTTT	CASNRDREAEAFF
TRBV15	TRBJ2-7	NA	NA	TGTGCCACCAGCAGAGATCTAGGCGACGAGCAGTACTTC	CATSRDLGDEQYF
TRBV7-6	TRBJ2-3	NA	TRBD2	TGTGCCAGCTCCGAGCGGGAGGGAAGAGATACGCAGTATTTT	CASSEREGRDTQYF
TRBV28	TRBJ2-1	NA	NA	TGTGCCAGCAGCCTAATCACAGGGTTGACCTACAATGAGCAGTTCTTC	CASSLITGLTYNEQFF
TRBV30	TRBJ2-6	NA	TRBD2	TGTGCCTGGACTAGCGGGAGCGCTTCCGGGGCCAACGTCCTGACTTTC	CAWTSGSASGANVLTF
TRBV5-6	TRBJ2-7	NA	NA	TGTGCCAGCAACTTTCAGGGGTGGAACTACGAGCAGTACTTC	CASNFQGWNYEQYF
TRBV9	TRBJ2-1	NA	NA	TGTGCCAGCAGCGTAGGCGGGAACAATGAGCAGTTCTTC	CASSVGGNNEQFF
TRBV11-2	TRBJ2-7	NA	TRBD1	TGTGCCAGCAGCTCGTACCGGGACAGCTCCTACGAGCAGTACTTC	CASSSYRDSSYEQYF
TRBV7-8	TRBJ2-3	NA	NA	TGTGCCAGCAGCCCAATTGTATCGGGCACAGATACGCAGTATTTT	CASSPIVSGTDTQYF
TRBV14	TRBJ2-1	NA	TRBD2	TGTGCCAGCAGCCGCCGGTCGGCGGGAGCTTCCCACAATGAGCAGTTCTTC	CASSRRSAGASHNEQFF
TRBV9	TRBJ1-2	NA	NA	TGTGCCAGCAGCGACGACATCTTC	CASSDDIF
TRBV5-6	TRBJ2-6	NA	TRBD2	TGTGCCAGCAGCTTGGGTTCTAGCGGGAGGCTCTCTGGGGCCAACGTCCTGACTTTC	CASSLGSSGRLSGANVLTF
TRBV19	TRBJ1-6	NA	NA	TGTGCCAGTAGGATAGGGGACTCAAGCTCCTATAATTCACCCCTCCACTTT	CASRIGDSSSYNSPLHF
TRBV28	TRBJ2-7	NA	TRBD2	TGTGCCAGCAGGTCAAGGACTAGCGGTTGGAGCTCCTACGAGCAGTACTTC	CASRSRTSGWSSYEQYF
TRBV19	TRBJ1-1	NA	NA	TGTGCCAGTAGTATTCGGGGAAGCTTGAACACTGAAGCTTTCTTT	CASSIRGSLNTEAFF
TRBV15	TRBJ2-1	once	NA	TGTGCCACCAGCAGACGGATAGCCAATGAGCAGTTCTTC	CATSRRIANEQFF
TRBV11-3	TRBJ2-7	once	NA	TGTGCCAGCAGCCCGACAGGAGAGTCCGCGTACGAGCAGTACTTC	CASSPTGESAYEQYF
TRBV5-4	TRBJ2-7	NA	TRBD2	TGTGCCAGCAGCAGGGGGACTAGCGGAGGGACCTACGAGCAGTACTTC	CASSRGTSGGTYEQYF
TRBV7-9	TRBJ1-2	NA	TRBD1	TGTGCCAGCAGCGATACAGGGGGCTTGGGCTACACCTTC	CASSDTGGLGYTF
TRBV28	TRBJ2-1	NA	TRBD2	TGTGCCAGCAGTTTGGGAGGGGCTGTCTACAATGAGCAGTTCTTC	CASSLGGAVYNEQFF
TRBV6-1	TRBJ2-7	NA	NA	TGTGCCCTCTCTCAAACTGTGGGAGCCCCCTACGAGCAGTACTTC	CALSQTVGAPYEQYF
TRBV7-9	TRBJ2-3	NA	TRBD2	TGTGCCAGCAGCTTCACTAGCGGGAGGGCAGATACGCAGTATTTT	CASSFTSGRADTQYF
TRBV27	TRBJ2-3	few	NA	TGTGCCAGCAGTACTAGGACGGATTACACAGATACGCAGTATTTT	CASSTRTDYTDTQYF
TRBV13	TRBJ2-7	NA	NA	TGTGCCAGCAGCTTAGGCGGGGGAGGCTACGAGCAGTACTTC	CASSLGGGGYEQYF
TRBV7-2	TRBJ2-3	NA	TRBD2	TGTGCCAGCAGCCCGGGACTAGCGGAGAGCACAGATACGCAGTATTTT	CASSPGLAESTDTQYF
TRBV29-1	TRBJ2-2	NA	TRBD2	TGCAGCGTAAGTCCGGCTAGCGGGAGCACCGGGGAGCTGTTTTTT	CSVSPASGSTGELFF
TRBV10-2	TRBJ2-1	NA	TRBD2	TGCGCCAGCAGTGCTAGCGGGAGCTCCTACAATGAGCAGTTCTTC	CASSASGSSYNEQFF